This TCR beta chain was retrieved from a study of blood T cell repertoires in COVID-19. Measured with immunoSEQ multiplex PCR; TCRdb has only the in-frame clones, and not every one. The data show over 150,000 clones, 75% to 90% seen once. The V end was cut by 8 bases, the J end by 7 bases, with 5 bases between. The CDR3 sequence is 8 residues long. CDR1 is DFQATT and CDR2 is SNEGSKA in the germline V gene (reference sequence). Sequenced: peripheral blood. The TCR was taken from a woman in her thirties or forties with COVID-19, enrolled during active disease. This rearrangement joins TRBV20-1 to TRBJ2-5; D unresolved. Here the CDR3 reads CSYPTQYF. CDR3 coding DNA: TGCAGTTATCCGACCCAGTACTTC.